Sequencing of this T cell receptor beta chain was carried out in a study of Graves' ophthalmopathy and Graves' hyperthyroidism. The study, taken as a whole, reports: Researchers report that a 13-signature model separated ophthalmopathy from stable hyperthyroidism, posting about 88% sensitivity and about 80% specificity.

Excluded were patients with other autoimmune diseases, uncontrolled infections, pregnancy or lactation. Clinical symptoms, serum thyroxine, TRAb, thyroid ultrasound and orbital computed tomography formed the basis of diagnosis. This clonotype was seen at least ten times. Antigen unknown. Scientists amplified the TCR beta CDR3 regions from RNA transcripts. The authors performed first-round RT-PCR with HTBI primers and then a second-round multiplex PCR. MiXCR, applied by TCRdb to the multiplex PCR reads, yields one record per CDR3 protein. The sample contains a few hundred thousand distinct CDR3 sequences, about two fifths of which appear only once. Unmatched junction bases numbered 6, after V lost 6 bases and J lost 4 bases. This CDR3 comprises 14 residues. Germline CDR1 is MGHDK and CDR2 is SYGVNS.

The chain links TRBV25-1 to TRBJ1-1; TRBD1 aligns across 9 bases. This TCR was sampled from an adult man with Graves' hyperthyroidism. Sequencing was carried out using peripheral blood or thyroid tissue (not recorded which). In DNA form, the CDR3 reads TGTGCCAGCAGAACAGGGGGCGGGAGCACTGAAGCTTTCTTT. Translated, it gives CASRTGGGSTEAFF.